A single sample gave rise to the 28 T cell receptor beta chains below, sequenced in a study of shared clonotypes between healthy human individuals. The naive CD8 subset, CD45RO-negative cells positively selected for CCR7, excluded terminally differentiated effector memory CD45RA+ cells. Assay used: immunoSEQ multiplex PCR; TCRdb lists only in-frame clones, some missing. The data contain fewer than 800,000 clones, about 91% of them seen just once; the ten biggest clones take up approximately 22%. Sequencing input: naive CD8+ T cells sorted from blood. These receptor sequences come from a man aged 25-45 years in good health.

As DNA, the CDR3 is TGTGCCAGCAGTTGGACAGGGAACACTGAAGCTTTCTTT. Protein sequence: CASSWTGNTEAFF. The chain uses TRBV28 and TRBJ1-1; 7 bases are shared with TRBD1. The CDR3 spans 13 residues. The trim removed 4 bases at V and 1 base at J, leaving 0 bases unmatched. Germline assignment: CDR1 MDHEN and CDR2 SYDVKM.

The chain couples TRBV11-2 to TRBJ2-1, with TRBD2 matching over 7 bases. CDR1 is SGHAT and CDR2 is FQNNGV in the germline V gene. The CDR3 length is 14 residues. V shed 5 bases and J 3 bases; nucleotides not matched to a gene: 4. As DNA, the CDR3 is TGTGCCAGCAGCCCCCGGGACTACTACAATGAGCAGTTCTTC. This codes for CASSPRDYYNEQFF.

The genes are TRBV10-3 and TRBJ2-1; 9 positions agree with TRBD2. V lost 0 bases to trimming and J lost 3 bases; unmatched junction nucleotides: 6. This CDR3 comprises 17 residues. Germline CDR1 is ENHRY and CDR2 is SYGVKD. CDR3 in amino acids: CAISESMGTSRYNEQFF. The CDR3 DNA follows: TGTGCCATCAGTGAGTCGATGGGGACTAGCCGCTACAATGAGCAGTTCTTC.

The rearrangement links TRBV7-9 to TRBJ2-5; D possibly corresponds to TRBD2 (6 bases). The CDR3 totals 16 residues. V lost 2 bases and J lost 3, with 16 bases in between. CDR1 SEHNR and CDR2 FQNEAQ come from the germline V gene (reference sequence). Written as DNA, the CDR3 is TGTGCCAGCAGCTTATACCTCGGCGGAGGGAAAGAGACCCAGTACTTC. Its translation is CASSLYLGGGKETQYF.

The V and J genes are TRBV28 and TRBJ2-1, with 13 bases matching TRBD2. CDR1 and CDR2 (germline): MDHEN, SYDVKM. The V gene end was trimmed by 3 bases and the J gene end by 6 bases; junction bases not matched to a gene: 17. The CDR3 is made up of 20 amino acids. The CDR3 sequence: CASSFHSPSRLAGGINEQFF. The CDR3 DNA follows: TGTGCCAGCAGTTTCCACTCCCCCTCACGACTAGCGGGAGGTATCAATGAGCAGTTCTTC.

The genes are TRBV7-9 and TRBJ2-7; D not certain. Germline CDR1 is SEHNR and CDR2 is FQNEAQ (reference sequence). This CDR3 contains 12 residues. Trimming pared 7 bases from V and 7 bases from J, leaving 14 bases between. The CDR3 reads CASTSSLSEQYF. The CDR3 DNA is TGTGCCAGCACCTCCTCCCTATCAGAGCAGTACTTC.

Concerning this clone: An end of the junction differs from the germline gene, which may be a read error. The gene calls are TRBV27 and TRBJ2-1; a possible D gene is TRBD2 (7 bases). This CDR3 spans 13 amino acids. CDR1 MNHEY and CDR2 SMNVEV come from the germline V gene (reference sequence). The CDR3 loop reads CASSLRGGRPKIF. In DNA form, the CDR3 reads TGTGCCAGCAGTTTAAGGGGGGGCCGACCGAAGATCTTC.

The rearrangement links TRBV9 to TRBJ2-3; weak D call: TRBD1 (6 bases). The V and J ends lost 0 bases and 0 bases respectively, with 11 bases between them. The CDR3 extends over 16 amino acids. In germline, CDR1 is SGDLS, CDR2 YYNGEE. CDR3 protein: CASSVEEGGSTDTQYF. In DNA, the CDR3 is TGTGCCAGCAGCGTAGAGGAAGGGGGAAGCACAGATACGCAGTATTTT.

This sequence joins TRBV10-1 and TRBJ2-1; 14 positions agree with TRBD2. Losses at the gene ends were 6 bases for V and 1 base for J; bases not matched to a gene: 2. This CDR3 region has 16 residues. CDR1 and CDR2 from the germline V gene are WNHNN and SYGVQD (reference sequence). CDR3 nucleotides: TGCGCCAGCAGGGGGACTAGCGGGAGATCCTACAATGAGCAGTTCTTC. It codes for CASRGTSGRSYNEQFF.

This clone has more than one count but fewer than ten. This specimen includes other DNA sequences encoding the same CDR3. This chain links TRBV7-9 with TRBJ1-5; no clear D. The CDR3 totals 12 residues. Trimming left V 4 bases short and J 2 bases short, with 3 bases between. From germline, CDR1 is SEHNR and CDR2 FQNEAQ (reference sequence). CDR3 sequence: CASSSGNQPQHF. The CDR3 bases are TGTGCCAGCAGCTCTGGCAATCAGCCCCAGCATTTT.

This sequence joins TRBV25-1 and TRBJ2-1; D not certain. V was cut by 5 bases and J by 7 bases, with 9 bases left in between. This CDR3 has 12 residues. Per the germline V gene, CDR1 is MGHDK and CDR2 is SYGVNS. CDR3 loop: CASSQAKNEQFF. The CDR3, as DNA: TGTGCCAGCAGTCAAGCGAAGAATGAGCAGTTCTTC.

This clone was seen once. V usage is TRBV4-1 and J usage is TRBJ2-1; 8 nucleotides match TRBD1. Germline lookup yields CDR1 MGHRA and CDR2 YSYEKL. There are 18 residues in the CDR3. Unmatched junction bases numbered 10, after V lost 0 bases and J lost 3 bases. Here the CDR3 DNA reads TGCGCCAGCAGCCAAGATTCGGGCCCCGACAGGGGCTACAATGAGCAGTTCTTC. It translates to CASSQDSGPDRGYNEQFF.

The gene calls are TRBV2 and TRBJ1-5; D uncertain. This CDR3 contains 17 residues. V was clipped by 2 bases and J by 2 bases, with 16 bases between them. Germline V gene data show CDR1 as SNHLY and CDR2 as FYNNEI. The CDR3 sequence: CASSERAGWAGNQPQHF. As DNA, the CDR3 is TGTGCCAGCAGTGAAAGAGCAGGATGGGCGGGCAATCAGCCCCAGCATTTT.

The chain links TRBV7-9 to TRBJ1-3; no clear D gene. The germline CDR1 and CDR2 sequences are SEHNR and FQNEAQ (reference sequence). The germline V and J ends were trimmed by 5 bases and 1 base, with 15 bases remaining between them. CDR3 length: 16 residues. The CDR3 DNA sequence: TGTGCCAGCAGCCCTCCTCTAGACCGGTCTGGAAACACCATATATTTT. Protein sequence: CASSPPLDRSGNTIYF.

V is TRBV14 and J is TRBJ2-7; D remains unclear. The CDR3 totals 14 residues. Germline V lookup: CDR1 SGHDN, CDR2 FVKESK. Trimming took off 0 bases at V and 3 bases at J, with 9 bases between the two ends. CDR3 amino acids: CASSQDVLHYEQYF. CDR3 nucleotide sequence: TGTGCCAGCAGCCAAGATGTCCTACACTACGAGCAGTACTTC.

The rearrangement joins TRBV7-9 to TRBJ2-7, with 10 nucleotides matching TRBD2. Trimming removed 8 bases from V and 2 bases from J; junction bases left unmatched: 9. CDR1 and CDR2 (germline): SEHNR, FQNEAQ (reference sequence). The CDR3 consists of 15 residues. Here the CDR3 reads CASEGSTSGPYEQYF. In nucleotides, the CDR3 is TGTGCCAGCGAGGGGTCGACTAGCGGGCCCTACGAGCAGTACTTC. The full variable domain, in which reference TRBV7-9 and TRBJ2-7 provide the parts outside the CDR3, is DTGVSQNPRHKITKRGQNVTFRCDPISEHNRLYWYRQTLGQGPEFLTYFQNEAQLEKSRLLSDRFSAERPKGSFSTLEIQRTEQGDSAMYLCASEGSTSGPYEQYFGPGTRLTVT.

The gene calls are TRBV5-1 and TRBJ2-5, with D perhaps matching TRBD2 (6 bases). This CDR3 comprises 14 residues. Trimming removed 4 bases at V and 0 bases at J, with 10 bases between. CDR1 is SGHRS and CDR2 is YFSETQ in the germline V gene. The CDR3 loop is CASSPPGDQETQYF. The DNA for the CDR3 is TGCGCCAGCAGCCCCCCGGGAGACCAAGAGACCCAGTACTTC.

The chain combines TRBV27 with TRBJ1-4; D perhaps matches TRBD1 (6 bases). The CDR3 runs to 14 residues. The germline V gene has CDR1 MNHEY and CDR2 SMNVEV (reference sequence). The V end lost 5 bases, the J end lost 5 bases, and 12 bases lay between the germline ends. CDR3 sequence: CASSPSGVNEKLFF. The CDR3 DNA reads TGTGCCAGCAGTCCCTCAGGGGTCAATGAAAAACTGTTTTTT. The complete variable domain, with remaining parts taken from reference TRBV27 and TRBJ1-4, reads EAQVTQNPRYLITVTGKKLTVTCSQNMNHEYMSWYRQDPGLGLRQIYYSMNVEVTDKGDVPEGYKVSRKEKRNFPLILESPSPNQTSLYFCASSPSGVNEKLFFGSGTQLSVL.

This chain connects TRBV11-2 to TRBJ1-5; 9 positions match TRBD1. Germline loops: CDR1 SGHAT, CDR2 FQNNGV. CDR3 length: 18 amino acids. V trimming: 1 base; J trimming: 1 base; junction bases outside the gene matches: 8. For the CDR3, the DNA is TGTGCCAGCAGCTTAGGCCTACAGGGGGCCCTAAGCAATCAGCCCCAGCATTTT. As protein: CASSLGLQGALSNQPQHF.

The J gene is TRBJ2-5, the V gene TRBV5-1; weak D call: TRBD1 (5 bases). The CDR3 contains 14 residues. From germline, CDR1 is SGHRS and CDR2 YFSETQ. V gave up 3 bases and J gave up 0 bases, with 9 bases separating them. The CDR3 region is CASSWTIYQETQYF. The CDR3 DNA sequence: TGCGCCAGCAGCTGGACAATATACCAAGAGACCCAGTACTTC.

CDR3 protein: CASSLTVDTGNTIYF. As DNA, the CDR3 is TGTGCCAGCAGCCTGACAGTAGACACTGGAAACACCATATATTTT. The rearrangement links TRBV7-9 to TRBJ1-3, with D perhaps matching TRBD1 (5 bases). The V and J ends lost 5 bases and 2 bases respectively, with 13 bases between them. Germline-derived CDR1 and CDR2 are SEHNR and FQNEAQ (reference sequence). This CDR3 has 15 residues.

The chain links TRBV7-9 to TRBJ2-7, with 13 positions matching TRBD2. Germline V gives CDR1 SEHNR, CDR2 FQNEAQ (reference sequence). The J segment lost 4 bases and the V segment lost 5 bases, leaving 8 bases of the junction unmatched. This CDR3 contains 16 residues. Written as DNA, the CDR3 is TGTGCCAGCAGCGCCCGGACTAGCGGGAGCGGGTACGAGCAGTACTTC. Translating gives CASSARTSGSGYEQYF.

At least ten counts were recorded for this clone. J is TRBJ2-3 and V is TRBV6-4; D may be TRBD2 (7 bases). Germline V gene data show CDR1 as MRHNA and CDR2 as SNTAGT. There are 15 residues in the CDR3. Trimming stripped 3 bases from V and 3 bases from J, with 13 bases between. The CDR3 is CASSEGARETDTQYF. For the CDR3, the DNA is TGTGCCAGCAGTGAGGGGGCGCGGGAGACAGATACGCAGTATTTT.

V gene TRBV7-2 combines with J gene TRBJ2-7; unclear D gene. The V gene's germline CDR1 is SGHTA and CDR2 FQGNSA. Trimming took 5 bases from V and 2 from J, leaving 10 bases between them. This CDR3 region has 13 residues. In DNA, the CDR3 is TGTGCCAGCAGCCTCTCCTTAGCCTACGAGCAGTACTTC. Its protein product is CASSLSLAYEQYF. The full variable domain, its missing parts supplied by reference TRBV7-2 and TRBJ2-7, is GAGVSQSPSNKVTEKGKDVELRCDPISGHTALYWYRQSLGQGLEFLIYFQGNSAPDKSGLPSDRFSAERTGGSVSTLTIQRTQQEDSAVYLCASSLSLAYEQYFGPGTRLTVT.

This clone showed up just once. The V and J genes are TRBV5-4 and TRBJ2-1; maybe TRBD1 (6 bases). V shed 4 bases and J shed 4 bases, with 15 bases lying between them. Germline V gene lookup returns CDR1 SGHNT and CDR2 YYREEE (reference sequence). The length of the CDR3 is 15 residues. The CDR3, as DNA: TGTGCCAGCAGCCCCATGGGGGCCGGATACAATGAGCAGTTCTTC. This translates into CASSPMGAGYNEQFF.

This chain uses TRBV7-9 with TRBJ1-1; D unclear. Germline CDR1 is SEHNR and CDR2 is FQNEAQ (reference sequence). The V gene lost 2 bases and the J gene lost 1 base, with 8 bases spanning the gap. This CDR3 has 14 residues. This CDR3 reads CASSLSGENTEAFF. In nucleotides, the CDR3 is TGTGCCAGCAGCTTATCAGGAGAGAACACTGAAGCTTTCTTT.

The gene calls are TRBV7-9 and TRBJ2-2, with 10 bases lining up with TRBD1. Germline V gene data show CDR1 as SEHNR and CDR2 as FQNEAQ (reference sequence). V trimming: 7 bases; J trimming: 7 bases; junction bases outside the gene matches: 15. This CDR3 region has 17 residues. The CDR3 protein is CASTLFEGTGDDGELFF. The CDR3 DNA follows: TGTGCCAGCACCCTCTTCGAGGGGACAGGGGATGACGGGGAGCTGTTTTTT.

V is TRBV11-3 and J is TRBJ2-5; TRBD2 might be the D (6 bases). V dropped 8 bases and J dropped 5 bases, with 15 bases sitting between them. From germline, CDR1 is SGHNT and CDR2 YENEEA. The CDR3 loop spans 13 amino acids. The CDR3 DNA reads TGTGCCAGCCAACGGCGGGGCGAGGAGACCCAGTACTTC. Translating gives CASQRRGEETQYF.